This entry describes one T cell receptor (beta chain). Its antigen is unidentified. Donors consisted of healthy bone marrow donors. This sample was included in a study of cytomegalovirus exposure and HLA in healthy donors. Across the study: From HLA-typed donors, an early data release held tens of millions of unique TCRs. General observations from the study: Researchers reported from a later analysis that most CMV-associated TCR beta chains appeared HLA-restricted. According to an earlier analysis, most TCR beta V segments yielded productive rearrangements about 87% or about 30% of the time.

Deletions cut 5 bases from V and 4 bases from J, with 12 bases between. CDR1 is SGHRS and CDR2 is YFSETQ in the germline V gene. The CDR3 covers 13 residues. It was with 60 Vbeta and 13 Jbeta primers that the PCR ran. Profiling relied on immunoSEQ multiplex PCR, and the TCRdb table lists in-frame clones only, not all of them. The sample table includes about 88,000 clones. The chain uses TRBV5-1 and TRBJ2-5; weak D call: TRBD1 (6 bases). Sequencing was carried out using PBMCs. This sequence was found in a girl between 5 and 17 years old in good health and CMV-seropositive. Here the CDR3 DNA reads TGCGCCAGCAGGATTCAAGGGGGAGAGACCCAGTACTTC. Translated, it gives CASRIQGGETQYF.